Presented here are 15 T cell receptor beta chains from one specimen sequenced in a study of blood T cell repertoires in COVID-19. TCRdb's table, derived via immunoSEQ multiplex PCR, lists solely in-frame clones and lacks some. This table holds about 310,000 clones, around 85% found once. Material for sequencing was PBMCs or T cells enriched from blood (not recorded which). All receptors come from a young woman who had been exposed to COVID-19.

V usage is TRBV3-1 (or the pseudogene TRBV3-2) and J usage is TRBJ2-3; maybe TRBD2 (5 bases). The V end lost 8 bases, the J end lost 2 bases, and 17 bases lay between the germline ends. Germline V CDR1 and CDR2: LGHDT, YNNKEL (reference sequence). The CDR3 spans 15 residues. Here the CDR3 reads CASPTTLAFTDTQYF. In DNA, the CDR3 is TGTGCCAGCCCCACGACCTTAGCGTTCACAGATACGCAGTATTTT.

The chain has TRBV3-1 (or the pseudogene TRBV3-2) and TRBJ1-1, with 11 nucleotides matching TRBD1. CDR1 and CDR2 (germline): LGHDT, YNNKEL (reference sequence). The CDR3 totals 16 residues. V shed 3 bases, J shed 4 bases, and the junction held 7 bases outside the gene matches. CDR3 coding DNA: TGTGCCAGCAGCCAGAGAACCGGGACAGGGGGCACTGAAGCTTTCTTT. It codes for CASSQRTGTGGTEAFF.

CDR3 loop: CASSLREQYF. CDR3 in DNA: TGTGCCAGCAGTTTACGCGAGCAGTACTTC. The V call is TRBV12-3 or TRBV12-4, the J call TRBJ2-7; D is unclear. The V end was cut by 2 bases, the J end by 6 bases, with 2 bases between. This CDR3 has 10 residues.

The DNA of the CDR3 is TGTGCCAGCTGCCAGGGGGCGCGCTACGAGCAGTACTTC. It yields the protein CASCQGARYEQYF. This chain connects TRBV2 to TRBJ2-7; 8 positions agree with TRBD1. From germline, CDR1 is SNHLY and CDR2 FYNNEI. The CDR3 runs to 13 residues. Trimming took 8 bases from V and 3 from J; bases not matched to a gene: 6. The full variable domain, with the rest looked up from reference TRBV2 and TRBJ2-7, is EPEVTQTPSHQVTQMGQEVILRCVPISNHLYFYWYRQILGQKVEFLVSFYNNEISEKSEIFDDQFSVERPDGSNFTLKIRSTKLEDSAMYFCASCQGARYEQYFGPGTRLTVT.

This chain uses TRBV6-2 or TRBV6-3 with TRBJ1-1, with D uncertain. CDR1 and CDR2 from the germline V gene are MNHEY and SVGEGT. The V and J ends lost 2 bases and 7 bases respectively, with 17 bases between them. The CDR3 loop spans 15 amino acids. CDR3 region: CASSYPSSGINEAFF. In nucleotides, the CDR3 is TGTGCCAGCAGTTACCCCTCGTCGGGGATTAATGAAGCTTTCTTT.

The rearrangement uses TRBV18 and TRBJ1-4, with 10 bases aligning to TRBD1. Trimming removed 2 bases from V and 4 bases from J; junction bases left unmatched: 4. This CDR3 has 16 amino acids. Germline V gives CDR1 KGHSH, CDR2 LQKENI. The CDR3 coding sequence is TGTGCCAGCTCACCAACGGGACAGGGGAATAATGAAAAACTGTTTTTT. Its translation: CASSPTGQGNNEKLFF.

The chain is built from TRBV2 and TRBJ1-1, with D perhaps matching TRBD1 (6 bases). V shed 10 bases and J shed 0 bases, with 9 bases lying between them. CDR3 length: 12 residues. Looked up from germline, CDR1 is SNHLY and CDR2 is FYNNEI. The CDR3 spells CATGQLNTEAFF. In DNA, the CDR3 is TGTGCCACAGGACAGTTGAACACTGAAGCTTTCTTT.

This chain uses TRBV4-3 with TRBJ2-5, with 9 bases fitting TRBD2. Germline-derived CDR1 and CDR2 are LGHNA and YSLEER. Trimming at V came to 5 bases and at J to 8 bases, leaving 6 bases not matched to a gene. The CDR3 is 13 residues long. As DNA, the CDR3 is TGCGCCAGCAGCTCGGGACTAGCTGGAACCCAGTACTTC. Protein product: CASSSGLAGTQYF.

This sequence joins TRBV10-3 and TRBJ1-1; D is possibly TRBD1 (5 bases). The CDR3 covers 12 residues. Between the trimmed V and J ends, which lost 0 bases and 9 bases, there was a span of 8 bases. CDR1 ENHRY and CDR2 SYGVKD come from the germline V gene. The chain's CDR3 is CAISESGRQAFF. The CDR3 DNA is TGTGCCATCAGTGAGTCGGGGCGGCAAGCTTTCTTT.

This chain uses TRBV12-5 with TRBJ2-3; 8 bases line up with TRBD1. CDR1 LGHNT and CDR2 FRNRAP come from the germline V gene. After removal of 5 bases from V and 2 bases from J, the junction contained 18 bases not matched to a gene. The CDR3 covers 19 residues. Here the CDR3 DNA reads TGTGCTAGTGGTCGGACCTCATACGTTACAGGGGGGTTCACAGATACGCAGTATTTT. This encodes CASGRTSYVTGGFTDTQYF.

The sample holds one count of this clone. The rearrangement uses TRBV3-1 (or the pseudogene TRBV3-2) and TRBJ2-3; maybe TRBD1 (6 bases). CDR3 size: 16 residues. Germline-derived CDR1 and CDR2 are LGHDT and YNNKEL (reference sequence). V lost 4 bases and J lost 1, with 15 bases in between. CDR3 residues: CASSPLGGTRTDTQYF. The CDR3 DNA reads TGTGCCAGCAGCCCATTAGGGGGAACGCGCACAGATACGCAGTATTTT.

The chain links TRBV5-1 to TRBJ1-4; 7 bases match TRBD1. The CDR3 totals 16 residues. Germline V gene lookup returns CDR1 SGHRS and CDR2 YFSETQ. V trimming: 8 bases; J trimming: 4 bases; junction bases outside the gene matches: 14. The CDR3 DNA reads as TGCGCCAGTGCGTTGGATAAGGGGGCTCGTAATGAAAAACTGTTTTTT. Amino acid sequence: CASALDKGARNEKLFF.

This chain connects TRBV11-1 to TRBJ2-5; perhaps TRBD1 as D (6 bases). V was shortened by 8 bases and J by 0 bases, with 16 bases between the two germline ends. This CDR3 has 15 amino acids. Germline-derived CDR1 and CDR2 are SGHAT and FQDESV (reference sequence). CDR3 in DNA: TGTGCCAGCTCTGAACAGGGACGCTACCAAGAGACCCAGTACTTC. It specifies CASSEQGRYQETQYF.

The chain carries TRBV18 and TRBJ1-3, with D maybe TRBD1 (5 bases). CDR1 and CDR2 from the germline V gene are KGHSH and LQKENI. The V and J ends lost 3 bases and 1 base respectively, with 10 bases between them. This CDR3 spans 15 amino acids. The CDR3, as DNA: TGTGCCAGCTCACCGGACGGACAATCTGGAAACACCATATATTTT. Translation: CASSPDGQSGNTIYF.

V is TRBV28 and J is TRBJ1-2; D call uncertain. The germline gives CDR1 MDHEN, CDR2 SYDVKM. This CDR3 has 12 amino acids. V was pared by 7 bases and J by 8 bases, with 14 bases between. The CDR3, as DNA: TGTGCCAGCACGGGTGCAAAGAACGGCTACACCTTC. It specifies CASTGAKNGYTF.